This is a list of T cell receptor beta chains from one sample in a study of T cells in Graves' hyperthyroidism and ophthalmopathy. TCRdb itself ran the multiplex PCR reads through MiXCR, one entry per CDR3 protein. The sample carries roughly 710,000 distinct CDR3 sequences, just over 35% recorded once. Material for sequencing was blood. The receptor set was obtained from a woman aged 40 to 50 with Graves' hyperthyroidism. Each CDR3 is given without its conserved first and last residue.

v_call: TRBV10-3; cdr3_aa: ATLAGEKLF
v_call: TRBV7-2; cdr3_aa: ASSLDGQQPQH
v_call: TRBV19; cdr3_aa: ASQADRFNQPQH
v_call: TRBV4-2; cdr3_aa: ASSQEWPSTLGSGNTIY
v_call: TRBV15; cdr3_aa: ATSRDKVTYSGNTIY
v_call: TRBV20-1; cdr3_aa: SAISSGGLFYEQY
v_call: TRBV7-6; cdr3_aa: ASSADRTGGQY
v_call: TRBV7-8; cdr3_aa: ASSPYGQGRTPRLNTEAF
v_call: TRBV6-6; cdr3_aa: ASSHLGQGLDYGYT
v_call: TRBV12-3/TRBV12-4; cdr3_aa: ASSFEVEETQY
v_call: TRBV7-2; cdr3_aa: ASSPGRVGSYGELF
v_call: TRBV29-1; cdr3_aa: SVEKGSGRTQETQY
v_call: TRBV6-6; cdr3_aa: ATNPGGKNYGYT
v_call: TRBV20-1; cdr3_aa: TPRGAGVGEKLF
v_call: TRBV5-1; cdr3_aa: ASSFRGAQNTEAF
v_call: TRBV12-3/TRBV12-4; cdr3_aa: ASSFTNEKLF
v_call: TRBV25-1; cdr3_aa: ASKGIANYGYT
v_call: TRBV2; cdr3_aa: ASSEYRGQEGY
v_call: TRBV5-1; cdr3_aa: ASSLLTDYGYT
v_call: TRBV12-3/TRBV12-4; cdr3_aa: ASSLGTGIEAF
v_call: TRBV9; cdr3_aa: ASSASGAGGPTDTQY
v_call: TRBV2; cdr3_aa: ASSPDGYTSYEQY
v_call: TRBV4-3; cdr3_aa: ASSQDWGTSGSYEQY
v_call: TRBV5-5; cdr3_aa: ASSRGDVSYEQY
v_call: TRBV11-2; cdr3_aa: ASSSGPSYEQY
v_call: TRBV19; cdr3_aa: ASSIDLGRSRTGYT
v_call: TRBV5-1; cdr3_aa: ASSVPGRSPLH
v_call: TRBV7-9; cdr3_aa: ASRTRRTMNTEAF
v_call: TRBV13; cdr3_aa: ASSPRGIGSYEQY
v_call: TRBV15; cdr3_aa: ATSSSYAVSGNTIY
v_call: TRBV12-3/TRBV12-4; cdr3_aa: ASSPRGAAQGGNGYT